One and the same sample provided the 5 T cell receptor beta chains below, sequenced in a study of blood T cell repertoires in COVID-19. Assay used: immunoSEQ multiplex PCR; TCRdb lists only in-frame clones, some missing. The table lists under 350,000 clones, 80% to 90% of them singletons, with approximately 4.3% in the top ten. Sequenced material: peripheral blood. These TCRs come from a man aged 40-49 years with acute or convalescent COVID-19.

V usage is TRBV15 and J usage is TRBJ1-3, with D unresolved. Germline-derived CDR1 and CDR2 are LNHNV and YYDKDF (reference sequence). This CDR3 contains 17 residues. The V and J ends lost 1 base and 0 bases respectively, with 13 bases between them. The CDR3 here is CATSRVLSPGSGNTIYF. The CDR3 coding sequence is TGTGCCACCAGCAGAGTCCTCTCTCCAGGCTCTGGAAACACCATATATTTT. Drawing the rest from reference TRBV15 and TRBJ1-3, the complete variable domain is DAMVIQNPRYQVTQFGKPVTLSCSQTLNHNVMYWYQQKSSQAPKLLFHYYDKDFNNEADTPDNFQSRRPNTSFCFLDIRSPGLGDTAMYLCATSRVLSPGSGNTIYFGEGSWLTVV.

DNA for the CDR3: TGCACCAGCAGCGGACAGGGAGGGAATCAGCCCCAGCATTTT. Amino acid sequence: CTSSGQGGNQPQHF. The chain is built from TRBV1 and TRBJ1-5; the table's D call TRBD1 went unverified against the DNA. TRBV1 is a listed pseudogene. The CDR3 extends over 14 amino acids.

This chain connects TRBV15 to TRBJ2-7, with a weak D call TRBD1 (6 bases). The V gene's germline CDR1 is LNHNV and CDR2 YYDKDF (reference sequence). The CDR3 has 15 residues. Trimming shortened V by 5 bases and J by 0 bases, and 14 bases separated the two germline ends. CDR3 nucleotides: TGTGCCACCAGCGGACGGGACACGGACTCCTACGAGCAGTACTTC. Amino acids: CATSGRDTDSYEQYF.

The chain joins TRBV9 to TRBJ2-3; 7 positions agree with TRBD2. V dropped 0 bases and J dropped 5; count of bases not matched to a gene: 9. CDR1 is SGDLS and CDR2 is YYNGEE in the germline V gene. The CDR3 has 16 amino acids. CDR3 protein: CASSVAASGNQDTQYF. In nucleotides, the CDR3 is TGTGCCAGCAGCGTAGCGGCTAGCGGAAACCAAGATACGCAGTATTTT.

The chain couples TRBV5-1 to TRBJ1-2; possible D gene TRBD1, 5 bases. V was cut by 3 bases and J by 2 bases, with 14 bases left in between. The CDR3 is 15 amino acids. CDR1 and CDR2 (germline): SGHRS, YFSETQ. CDR3: CASSWGVTQNYGYTF. CDR3 bases: TGCGCCAGCAGCTGGGGGGTCACACAAAACTATGGCTACACCTTC.